What follows are 15 T cell receptor beta chains derived from one specimen sequenced in a study of Tregs in tolerant kidney transplant recipients (dated by TCRdb to about 2019). Sample time point, as interpreted from the label and publication: blood sample drawn before combined kidney and bone marrow transplant. The protocol used for the library was the immunoSEQ multiplex PCR assay. TCRdb re-hosts the immuneACCESS table, in-frame sequences only. Its copies lack some clones; in the studies checked, an unresolved V gene accounts for under half of them, and the cause for the rest is not known. Recorded for this sample are more than 60,000 clones; under 98% of them occurred a single time. The top ten clones comprise around 0.6% of the sample. This specimen consisted of CD4+ T cells from blood, obtained before the transplant. The origin of the receptors is a human donor who received a combined kidney and bone marrow transplant.

This chain joins TRBV11-3 and TRBJ1-2, with TRBD1 as a possible D gene (6 bases). This CDR3 has 14 amino acids. Germline CDR1 is SGHNT and CDR2 is YENEEA. The ends were cut back, 5 bases at V and 4 bases at J, with 14 bases in the middle. CDR3 DNA: TGTGCCAGCAGCCCGCTAAGACAGGTCTATGGCTACACCTTC. Amino acid sequence: CASSPLRQVYGYTF.

The genes are TRBV5-1 and TRBJ2-5; 10 bases map to TRBD1. This CDR3 region has 14 residues. The V and J ends lost 5 bases and 4 bases, in that order; junction bases with no gene match: 5. Germline V gives CDR1 SGHRS, CDR2 YFSETQ. CDR3 region: CASSTTGGAETQYF. The CDR3 DNA reads TGCGCCAGCAGTACGACAGGGGGCGCAGAGACCCAGTACTTC.

The J gene is TRBJ2-3, the V gene TRBV5-1; 9 nucleotides agree with TRBD2. Unmatched junction bases numbered 10, after V lost 0 bases and J lost 5 bases. CDR1 is SGHRS and CDR2 is YFSETQ in the germline V gene. The CDR3 covers 17 residues. CDR3 in DNA: TGCGCCAGCAGCTTGGTTTTCGCGGGGGGGCGGGGAGATACGCAGTATTTT. Its translation is CASSLVFAGGRGDTQYF.

This chain links TRBV11-1 with TRBJ2-5; D is possibly TRBD1 (6 bases). V lost 3 bases, J lost 0 bases, and 8 bases lay in between. The CDR3 extends over 14 amino acids. Germline lookup yields CDR1 SGHAT and CDR2 FQDESV (reference sequence). The CDR3 bases are TGTGCCAGCAGCTTGGGGACAAACCAAGAGACCCAGTACTTC. Translated: CASSLGTNQETQYF. Full variable domain (remainder filled in from reference TRBV11-1 and TRBJ2-5): EAEVAQSPRYKITEKSQAVAFWCDPISGHATLYWYRQILGQGPELLVQFQDESVVDDSQLPKDRFSAERLKGVDSTLKIQPAELGDSAMYLCASSLGTNQETQYFGPGTRLLVL.

The chain couples TRBV4-2 to TRBJ2-5; TRBD2 agrees at 8 bases. Germline V CDR1 and CDR2: LGHNA, YNFKEQ. The CDR3 covers 15 residues. V lost 4 bases and J lost 2; bases outside the gene matches: 6. The CDR3 here is CASSPGLAGQETQYF. CDR3 DNA sequence: TGTGCCAGCAGCCCCGGACTAGCTGGACAAGAGACCCAGTACTTC.

The rearrangement joins TRBV28 to TRBJ1-3; D might be TRBD1 (6 bases). The CDR3 runs 16 residues. V was shortened by 6 bases and J by 0 bases, with 15 bases between the two germline ends. Germline CDR1 is MDHEN and CDR2 is SYDVKM. As DNA, the CDR3 is TGTGCCAGCAGCTCGGCTTTGACAGGCTCTGGAAACACCATATATTTT. It translates to CASSSALTGSGNTIYF.

This chain links TRBV7-6 with TRBJ2-3, with 14 bases identical to TRBD2. The CDR3 has 17 amino acids. Germline V CDR1 and CDR2: SGHVS, FNYEAQ. The J segment lost 0 bases and the V segment lost 4 bases, leaving 3 bases of the junction unmatched. CDR3 in amino acids: CASSWTSGGPSTDTQYF. In DNA, the CDR3 is TGTGCCAGCAGCTGGACTAGCGGGGGGCCCAGCACAGATACGCAGTATTTT.

J is TRBJ1-4 and V is TRBV7-7; D gene uncertain. Germline CDR1 is SSHAT and CDR2 is FNYEAQ (reference sequence). This CDR3 region has 15 residues. V lost 1 base and J 3 bases, leaving 9 bases between the germline ends. CDR3 region: CASSLGSTPNEKLFF. The DNA of the CDR3 is TGTGCCAGCAGCTTAGGATCCACACCTAATGAAAAACTGTTTTTT. Looking up the rest from reference TRBV7-7 and TRBJ1-4 gives the full variable domain: GAGVSQSPRYKVTKRGQDVTLRCDPISSHATLYWYQQALGQGPEFLTYFNYEAQPDKSGLPSDRFSAERPEGSISTLTIQRTEQRDSAMYRCASSLGSTPNEKLFFGSGTQLSVL.

This chain joins TRBV18 and TRBJ1-2, with a possible D match to TRBD1 (6 bases). The CDR3 loop spans 15 amino acids. The ends were cut back, 3 bases at V and 4 bases at J, with 15 bases in the middle. Germline CDR1 is KGHSH and CDR2 is LQKENI. The CDR3 spells CASSPRTERLYGYTF. The CDR3 nucleotides are TGTGCCAGCTCACCCCGGACAGAAAGACTCTATGGCTACACCTTC.

This chain joins TRBV19 and TRBJ2-1; 12 nucleotides match TRBD2. This CDR3 is built from 16 residues. CDR1 LNHDA and CDR2 SQIVND come from the germline V gene (reference sequence). J was trimmed by 4 bases and V by 4 bases; bases with no gene match: 5. The CDR3 protein is CASSTPTSGRYNEQFF. CDR3 bases: TGTGCCAGTAGTACCCCGACTAGCGGGAGATACAATGAGCAGTTCTTC.

V is TRBV14 and J is TRBJ2-5; 8 bases match TRBD1. V gave up 4 bases and J gave up 5 bases; unmatched junction bases: 15. This CDR3 comprises 17 residues. Germline assignment: CDR1 SGHDN and CDR2 FVKESK. CDR3 nucleotides: TGTGCCAGCAGCCGGAGTCCCCGACAGGGGATAAGCGAGACCCAGTACTTC. Its translation: CASSRSPRQGISETQYF.

J is TRBJ1-2 and V is TRBV19, with 9 bases identical to TRBD1. With 4 bases clipped from V and 8 bases from J, the junction kept 5 bases outside the gene matches. The CDR3 consists of 13 residues. CDR1 and CDR2 (germline): LNHDA, SQIVND (reference sequence). CDR3 nucleotide sequence: TGTGCCAGTAGTAGATGGACAGGGGACGGCTACACCTTC. This translates into CASSRWTGDGYTF.

V gene TRBV5-1 combines with J gene TRBJ2-3; TRBD2 might be the D (5 bases). Germline V lookup: CDR1 SGHRS, CDR2 YFSETQ. V was trimmed by 4 bases and J by 8 bases, leaving 14 bases between them. The CDR3 covers 13 residues. The CDR3 spells CASSRSAAGTQYF. The CDR3 nucleotides read TGCGCCAGCAGCCGCTCAGCGGCCGGTACGCAGTATTTT.

The chain combines TRBV21-1 with TRBJ2-3; the table assigns TRBD2, which was not confirmed against the DNA. TRBV21-1 is a recognized pseudogene. CDR3 length: 15 amino acids. The CDR3 spells CASSKAAGRTDTQYF. The CDR3 DNA follows: TGTGCCAGCAGCAAAGCCGCGGGACGGACAGATACGCAGTATTTT.

The V and J genes are TRBV5-6 and TRBJ2-1; D possibly corresponds to TRBD2 (5 bases). This CDR3 spans 15 amino acids. Between the trimmed V and J ends, which lost 4 bases and 4 bases, there was a span of 15 bases. Germline CDR1 is SGHDT and CDR2 is YYEEEE. The CDR3 is CASSGTLEEYNEQFF. CDR3 sequence (DNA): TGTGCCAGCAGCGGCACACTAGAGGAATACAATGAGCAGTTCTTC.